A single sample is the source of the 28 T cell receptor beta chains below, sequenced in a study of blood T cell repertoires in COVID-19. The protocol was immunoSEQ multiplex PCR, while the TCRdb copy is restricted to in-frame clones and leaves out a portion. The table records fewer than 250,000 clones, approximately 91% of them present only once. The sample taken for sequencing was peripheral blood. Receptor source: a man aged 25 to 40 with COVID-19, enrolled during active disease.

The J gene is TRBJ2-7, the V gene TRBV28, with D possibly being TRBD1 (5 bases). Germline CDR1 and CDR2: MDHEN and SYDVKM. Trimming removed 4 bases from V and 0 bases from J, with 10 bases in between. This CDR3 is built from 14 residues. DNA of the CDR3: TGTGCCAGCAGTTCTCCAGGGCGCTCCTACGAGCAGTACTTC. This encodes CASSSPGRSYEQYF.

The rearrangement uses TRBV18 and TRBJ1-2, with TRBD1 as a possible D gene (6 bases). Germline CDR1 and CDR2: KGHSH and LQKENI. V dropped 2 bases and J dropped 8 bases, with 18 bases sitting between them. This CDR3 is built from 15 residues. The CDR3 region has the DNA TGTGCCAGCTCACCATCCTTAGGGGGTAAGAGCGGCTACACCTTC. Translation: CASSPSLGGKSGYTF.

The chain couples TRBV7-3 to TRBJ1-2, with no clear D. Trimming removed 11 bases at V and 2 bases at J, with 15 bases between. CDR3 length equals 13 residues. Germline V gives CDR1 SGHTA, CDR2 FQGTGA. The CDR3 DNA sequence: TGTGCCGGTCACAGAAACCTGAACTATGGCTACACCTTC. It yields the protein CAGHRNLNYGYTF.

The chain couples TRBV5-1 to TRBJ2-1, with 10 bases lining up with TRBD2. In germline, CDR1 is SGHRS, CDR2 YFSETQ. Trimming cost V 1 base and J 8 bases; bases outside gene matches: 9. The CDR3 has 16 residues. The CDR3 here is CASSLSIAGGNDEQFF. The CDR3 bases are TGCGCCAGCAGCTTGTCAATAGCGGGGGGAAACGATGAGCAGTTCTTC.

The chain combines TRBV9 with TRBJ1-2; the match to TRBD1 covers 7 bases. CDR1 is SGDLS, CDR2 YYNGEE, per germline. The length of the CDR3 is 13 residues. V shed 6 bases and J 7 bases; nucleotides not matched to a gene: 9. CDR3 sequence reads: CASTGQSLGGYTF. CDR3 nucleotide sequence: TGTGCCAGCACGGGACAGAGCCTGGGTGGCTACACCTTC. Full variable domain (missing parts from reference TRBV9 and TRBJ1-2): DSGVTQTPKHLITATGQRVTLRCSPRSGDLSVYWYQQSLDQGLQFLIQYYNGEERAKGNILERFSAQQFPDLHSELNLSSLELGDSALYFCASTGQSLGGYTFGSGTRLTVV.

V usage is TRBV5-4 and J usage is TRBJ2-7; 9 bases fit TRBD1. Germline CDR1 and CDR2: SGHNT and YYREEE (reference sequence). This CDR3 comprises 15 residues. V trimming: 4 bases; J trimming: 3 bases; junction bases outside the gene matches: 8. The CDR3 DNA reads as TGTGCCAGCAGCGGTGGACAGGGGAGATACTACGAGCAGTACTTC. This codes for CASSGGQGRYYEQYF.

The chain has TRBV6-1 and TRBJ1-2; TRBD1 agrees at 8 bases. The trim removed 2 bases at V and 5 bases at J, leaving 7 bases unmatched. The CDR3 has 15 amino acids. Germline assignment: CDR1 MNHNS and CDR2 SASEGT. The DNA for the CDR3 is TGTGCCAGCAGTGAATTCAATGGACAGGGTTATGGCTACACCTTC. It encodes CASSEFNGQGYGYTF.

CDR3 amino acids: CASSSASGGFNEQFF. CDR3 nucleotide sequence: TGTGCCAGTAGTAGCGCTAGCGGGGGGTTTAATGAGCAGTTCTTC. The V gene is TRBV19, the J gene TRBJ2-1; 11 bases are shared with TRBD2. V lost 4 bases to trimming and J lost 7 bases; unmatched junction nucleotides: 6. Per the germline V gene, CDR1 is LNHDA and CDR2 is SQIVND (reference sequence). CDR3 length: 15 residues.

This chain connects TRBV2 to TRBJ2-7; D is unclear. This CDR3 has 11 residues. Trimming took off 2 bases at V and 7 bases at J, with 6 bases between the two ends. Germline CDR1 reads SNHLY; CDR2 reads FYNNEI. The CDR3: CASSEFREQYF. The CDR3 nucleotides read TGTGCCAGCAGTGAATTCCGGGAGCAGTACTTC.

This clone was seen once. The gene calls are TRBV7-9 and TRBJ1-5; TRBD1 aligns across 7 bases. Unmatched junction bases numbered 6, after V lost 5 bases and J lost 2 bases. Per germline, CDR1 SEHNR and CDR2 FQNEAQ (reference sequence). This CDR3 has 15 residues. CDR3 residues: CASSPGTAGNQPQHF. The CDR3, as DNA: TGTGCCAGCAGCCCCGGGACAGCTGGCAATCAGCCCCAGCATTTT.

This chain uses TRBV6-5 with TRBJ1-1; no definite D call. The CDR3 covers 15 residues. Germline values: CDR1 MNHEY, CDR2 SVGAGI. Trimming shortened V by 0 bases and J by 11 bases, and 19 bases separated the two germline ends. The CDR3 nucleotides read TGTGCCAGCAGTTACTCGAAAGGCGATTGGGAGGCCGCTTTCTTT. Protein: CASSYSKGDWEAAFF.

The chain is built from TRBV7-6 and TRBJ2-7, with D maybe TRBD2 (6 bases). Per the germline V gene, CDR1 is SGHVS and CDR2 is FNYEAQ. The CDR3 has 17 residues. V was trimmed by 5 bases and J by 3 bases, leaving 23 bases between them. CDR3 loop: CASSLVGRGAFHYEQYF. CDR3 nucleotide sequence: TGTGCCAGCAGCCTCGTCGGGCGGGGAGCGTTCCACTACGAGCAGTACTTC.

The rearrangement uses TRBV18 and TRBJ2-3; a weak D match, TRBD2 (6 bases). CDR1 and CDR2 (germline): KGHSH, LQKENI. V lost 1 base to trimming and J lost 0 bases, with 11 bases between them. The length of the CDR3 is 16 residues. CDR3: CASSPQEGSSTDTQYF. The CDR3 DNA follows: TGTGCCAGCTCACCACAGGAGGGGTCTAGCACAGATACGCAGTATTTT.

Only one count was recorded for this clone. The chain combines TRBV7-3 with TRBJ2-7; 15 positions agree with TRBD2. J gave up 5 bases and V 5 bases, and 7 bases lay outside the gene matches. The germline CDR1 and CDR2 sequences are SGHTA and FQGTGA. There are 16 residues in the CDR3. CDR3 sequence (DNA): TGTGCCAGCAGCCCCGGGACTAGCGGGGGGCCCAACGAGCAGTACTTC. It translates to CASSPGTSGGPNEQYF.

The J gene is TRBJ2-4, the V gene TRBV5-4; tentatively, D is TRBD1 (5 bases). Germline CDR1 reads SGHNT; CDR2 reads YYREEE (reference sequence). V shed 0 bases and J shed 2 bases, with 9 bases lying between them. CDR3 length: 15 amino acids. The CDR3 protein is CASSLGQGTKNIQYF. The CDR3 DNA follows: TGTGCCAGCAGCTTGGGGCAGGGAACCAAAAACATTCAGTACTTC. The variable domain in full, with the rest retrieved from reference TRBV5-4 and TRBJ2-4, is ETGVTQSPTHLIKTRGQQVTLRCSSQSGHNTVSWYQQALGQGPQFIFQYYREEENGRGNFPPRFSGLQFPNYSSELNVNALELDDSALYLCASSLGQGTKNIQYFGAGTRLSVL.

CDR3 sequence (DNA): TGTGCCAGTAGTATAGGCTTTACAGCGGATGGCTACACCTTC. Encoded protein: CASSIGFTADGYTF. The chain employs TRBV19 and TRBJ1-2; no clear D gene. From germline, CDR1 is LNHDA and CDR2 SQIVND (reference sequence). This CDR3 has 14 amino acids. Between the trimmed V and J ends, which lost 1 base and 6 bases, there was a span of 12 bases. The full variable domain, completed using reference TRBV19 and TRBJ1-2, is DGGITQSPKYLFRKEGQNVTLSCEQNLNHDAMYWYRQDPGQGLRLIYYSQIVNDFQKGDIAEGYSVSREKKESFPLTVTSAQKNPTAFYLCASSIGFTADGYTFGSGTRLTVV.

The chain employs TRBV5-1 and TRBJ1-6; 7 nucleotides align to TRBD1. The trim removed 3 bases at V and 6 bases at J, leaving 3 bases unmatched. The CDR3 loop spans 14 amino acids. Germline assignment: CDR1 SGHRS and CDR2 YFSETQ. The CDR3 sequence: CASSYGQVNSPLHF. CDR3 DNA sequence: TGCGCCAGCAGCTATGGACAGGTTAATTCACCCCTCCACTTT.

The sample holds a few counts of this clone. V gene TRBV7-9 combines with J gene TRBJ1-1; 10 nucleotides align to TRBD1. V was clipped by 4 bases and J by 2 bases; unmatched bases: 10. Looked up from germline, CDR1 is SEHNR and CDR2 is FQNEAQ (reference sequence). This CDR3 has 17 residues. CDR3 sequence (DNA): TGTGCCAGCAGCTCTTGGACAGGGGGAACGAGTAACACTGAAGCTTTCTTT. This codes for CASSSWTGGTSNTEAFF.

This clone was seen a single time. The chain links TRBV2 to TRBJ2-3; unclear D gene. Germline CDR1 reads SNHLY; CDR2 reads FYNNEI. The CDR3 contains 12 residues. V was trimmed by 2 bases and J by 10 bases, leaving 10 bases between them. The CDR3: CASSETVIAQYF. CDR3 sequence (DNA): TGTGCCAGCAGTGAAACAGTTATTGCGCAGTATTTT.

The rearrangement joins TRBV21-1 to TRBJ2-5; the table calls TRBD1, which could not be checked here. TRBV21-1 has pseudogene status. The CDR3 contains 16 residues. The CDR3 sequence: CASTQDRGCLQETQYF. Written as DNA, the CDR3 is TGTGCCAGCACCCAAGACAGGGGGTGCCTCCAAGAGACCCAGTACTTC.

This chain links TRBV30 with TRBJ1-1, with 9 bases lining up with TRBD1. J gave up 5 bases and V 5 bases, and 9 bases lay outside the gene matches. Germline V gene sequence: CDR1 GTSNPN, CDR2 SVGIG (reference sequence). This CDR3 has 14 residues. Written as DNA, the CDR3 is TGTGCCTGGGGCCAGGGAGGGACAGGGACTGAAGCTTTCTTT. Protein product: CAWGQGGTGTEAFF.

The V gene is TRBV19, the J gene TRBJ1-5; weak D call: TRBD1 (5 bases). Trimming removed 3 bases from V and 7 bases from J, with 10 bases in between. CDR3 length equals 13 residues. The germline V gene has CDR1 LNHDA and CDR2 SQIVND (reference sequence). For the CDR3, the DNA is TGTGCCAGTAGTATTCCAGGGAGGCAGCCCCAGCATTTT. It specifies CASSIPGRQPQHF.

The J gene is TRBJ2-7, the V gene TRBV6-6; 10 bases align to TRBD1. The V gene's germline CDR1 is MNHNY and CDR2 SVGAGI (reference sequence). V lost 6 bases, J lost 3 bases, and 5 bases stayed unmatched. CDR3 size: 14 residues. The CDR3: CASSGDRGGYEQYF. The CDR3 coding sequence is TGTGCCAGCAGCGGGGACAGGGGCGGCTACGAGCAGTACTTC.

The chain carries TRBV18 and TRBJ2-7; TRBD1 agrees at 9 bases. V lost 2 bases to trimming and J lost 3 bases; unmatched junction nucleotides: 8. The CDR3 sequence is 16 residues long. Per the germline V gene, CDR1 is KGHSH and CDR2 is LQKENI. In nucleotides, the CDR3 is TGTGCCAGCTCACCATTTCCTACAGGGGGCGTCTACGAGCAGTACTTC. Protein sequence: CASSPFPTGGVYEQYF.

The V call is TRBV6-5, the J call TRBJ1-2; no reliable D call. The CDR3 totals 15 residues. With 2 bases removed from V and 2 bases from J, the gap between germline ends came to 12 bases. The germline gives CDR1 MNHEY, CDR2 SVGAGI. The CDR3 DNA sequence: TGTGCCAGCAGTTACCAGGCGCAGCGGAACTATGGCTACACCTTC. It yields the protein CASSYQAQRNYGYTF.

The rearrangement links TRBV3-1 (or the pseudogene TRBV3-2) to TRBJ2-3, with no clear D. The ends were cut back, 4 bases at V and 4 bases at J, with 3 bases in the middle. The CDR3 is 11 amino acids. Germline assignment: CDR1 LGHDT and CDR2 YNNKEL (reference sequence). CDR3 sequence: CASSPPDTQYF. The CDR3 DNA is TGTGCCAGCAGCCCTCCAGATACGCAGTATTTT.

The V gene is TRBV18, the J gene TRBJ1-1, with D unclear. V lost 2 bases and J lost 0, with 7 bases in between. Germline CDR1 KGHSH, CDR2 LQKENI. The length of the CDR3 is 14 residues. CDR3 coding DNA: TGTGCCAGCTCACCAGCCGGAGTGAACACTGAAGCTTTCTTT. It yields the protein CASSPAGVNTEAFF.

This chain joins TRBV6-5 and TRBJ1-5; no clear D. Germline CDR1 MNHEY, CDR2 SVGAGI. V lost 5 bases, J lost 0 bases, and 8 bases lay in between. The CDR3 totals 14 residues. DNA for the CDR3: TGTGCCAGCAGTCCACAGCTTAGCAATCAGCCCCAGCATTTT. Translation: CASSPQLSNQPQHF.